The present entry profiles one TCR beta chain with its context. Its antigen remains unidentified. The entry originates in a study of T-cell memory formation after mild COVID-19. Study-wide points: Confirmation was lacking for SARS-CoV-2 specificity of second-wave clones that peaked on day 37.

A single record per CDR3 protein comes from TCRdb applying MiXCR to the 5' RACE reads. The sample holds over 150,000 distinct CDR3 sequences; roughly 13% are singletons and the top ten take 2.5% to 3.5%. CDR3 length: 11 amino acids. Germline V gene lookup returns CDR1 DFQATT and CDR2 SNEGSKA (reference sequence). The TCR sequence derives from a man younger than 35 who had mild COVID-19 (a few samples of this study predate the infection). Cell type and time point are not known. The chain combines TRBV20-1 with TRBJ1-2; no clear D. The sequenced material came from PBMCs or a T cell subset sorted from them (not recorded which). CDR3 DNA sequence: TGCATCTCCGACGGAATGTATGGCTACACCTTC. Translation gives CISDGMYGYTF.